This entry is about one T cell receptor (beta chain). This sample was included in a study of blood T cell repertoires in COVID-19. Across the whole study: Material from acute and convalescent COVID-19 was sourced from the United States, Italy and Spain.

The V gene end was trimmed by 0 bases and the J gene end by 1 base; junction bases not matched to a gene: 0. Germline CDR1 and CDR2: SEHNR and FQNEAQ (reference sequence). This CDR3 region has 14 residues. Original analysis: Estimation of nucleated cell counts was performed using reference gene primer amplification. Assay: immunoSEQ multiplex PCR; the TCRdb copy retains only in-frame clones and omits some. V and J calls and clone size are copied from that table; D and trimming were computed from the DNA. The table includes 150,000 to 200,000 clones, less than 90% detected once. Specimen: peripheral blood. This chain connects TRBV7-9 to TRBJ2-7; TRBD2 matches at 7 bases. This receptor was taken from a woman aged 60-75 years with COVID-19, enrolled during active disease. CDR3 region: CASSLAGGSYEQYF. The CDR3 bases are TGTGCCAGCAGCTTAGCGGGAGGGTCCTACGAGCAGTACTTC. Full variable domain (outside the CDR3, taken from reference TRBV7-9 and TRBJ2-7): DTGVSQNPRHKITKRGQNVTFRCDPISEHNRLYWYRQTLGQGPEFLTYFQNEAQLEKSRLLSDRFSAERPKGSFSTLEIQRTEQGDSAMYLCASSLAGGSYEQYFGPGTRLTVT.